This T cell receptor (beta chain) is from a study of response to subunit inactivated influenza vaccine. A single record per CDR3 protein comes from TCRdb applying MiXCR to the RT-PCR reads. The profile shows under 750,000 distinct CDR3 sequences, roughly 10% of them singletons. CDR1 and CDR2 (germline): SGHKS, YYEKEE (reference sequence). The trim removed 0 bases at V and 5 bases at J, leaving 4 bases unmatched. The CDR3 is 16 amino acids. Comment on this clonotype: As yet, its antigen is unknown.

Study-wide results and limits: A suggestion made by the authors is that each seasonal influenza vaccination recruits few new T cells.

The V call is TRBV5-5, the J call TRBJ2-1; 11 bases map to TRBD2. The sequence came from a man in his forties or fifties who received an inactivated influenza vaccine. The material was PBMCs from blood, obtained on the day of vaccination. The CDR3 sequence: CASSLAGTSGNNEQFF. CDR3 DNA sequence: TGTGCCAGCAGCTTGGCCGGGACTAGCGGAAACAATGAGCAGTTCTTC.